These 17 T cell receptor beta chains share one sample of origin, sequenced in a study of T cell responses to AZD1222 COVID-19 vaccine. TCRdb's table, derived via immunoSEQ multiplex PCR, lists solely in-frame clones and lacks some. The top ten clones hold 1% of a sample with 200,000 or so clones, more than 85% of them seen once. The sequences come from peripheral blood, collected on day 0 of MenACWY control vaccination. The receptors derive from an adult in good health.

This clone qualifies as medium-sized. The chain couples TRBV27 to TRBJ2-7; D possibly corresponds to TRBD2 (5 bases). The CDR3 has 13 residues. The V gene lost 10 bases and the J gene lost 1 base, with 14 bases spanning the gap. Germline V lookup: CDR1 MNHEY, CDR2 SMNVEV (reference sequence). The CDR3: CATVGSDSYEQYF. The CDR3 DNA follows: TGTGCCACCGTCGGTAGCGATTCCTACGAGCAGTACTTC.

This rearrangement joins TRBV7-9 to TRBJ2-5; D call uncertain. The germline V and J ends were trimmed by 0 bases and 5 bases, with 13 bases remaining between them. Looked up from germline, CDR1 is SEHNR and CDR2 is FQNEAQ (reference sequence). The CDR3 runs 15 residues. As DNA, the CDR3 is TGTGCCAGCAGCTTAGCGTTGGCGCCCGCGGAGACCCAGTACTTC. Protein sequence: CASSLALAPAETQYF.

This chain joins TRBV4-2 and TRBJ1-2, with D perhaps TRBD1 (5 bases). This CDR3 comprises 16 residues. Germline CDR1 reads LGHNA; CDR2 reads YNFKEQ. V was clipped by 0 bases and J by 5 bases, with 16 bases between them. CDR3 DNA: TGTGCCAGCAGCCAAGATTCAAAGGGGCTGGGTTATGGCTACACCTTC. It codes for CASSQDSKGLGYGYTF.

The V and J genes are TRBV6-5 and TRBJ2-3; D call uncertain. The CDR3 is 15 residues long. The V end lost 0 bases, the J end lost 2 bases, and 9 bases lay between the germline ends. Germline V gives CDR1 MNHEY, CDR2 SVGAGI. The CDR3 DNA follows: TGTGCCAGCAGTTACTCTTCGACTCACACAGATACGCAGTATTTT. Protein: CASSYSSTHTDTQYF.

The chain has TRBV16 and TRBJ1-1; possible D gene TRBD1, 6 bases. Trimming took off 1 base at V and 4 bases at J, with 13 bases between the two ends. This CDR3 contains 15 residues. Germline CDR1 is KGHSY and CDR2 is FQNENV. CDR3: CASSQLIQGSTEAFF. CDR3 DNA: TGTGCCAGCAGCCAATTGATTCAGGGGTCCACTGAAGCTTTCTTT.

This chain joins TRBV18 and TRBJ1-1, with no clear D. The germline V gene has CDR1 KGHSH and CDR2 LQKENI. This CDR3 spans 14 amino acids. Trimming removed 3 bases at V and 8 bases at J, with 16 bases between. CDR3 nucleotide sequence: TGTGCCAGCTCACCGGGAGTCTCTGAGGTAGAAGCTTTCTTT. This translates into CASSPGVSEVEAFF.

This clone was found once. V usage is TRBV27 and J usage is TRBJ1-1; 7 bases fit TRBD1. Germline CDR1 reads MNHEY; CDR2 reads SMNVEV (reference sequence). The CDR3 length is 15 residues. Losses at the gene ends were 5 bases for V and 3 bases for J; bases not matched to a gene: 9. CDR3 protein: CASSPSVQGHTEAFF. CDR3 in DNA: TGTGCCAGCAGTCCCAGTGTACAGGGGCACACTGAAGCTTTCTTT.

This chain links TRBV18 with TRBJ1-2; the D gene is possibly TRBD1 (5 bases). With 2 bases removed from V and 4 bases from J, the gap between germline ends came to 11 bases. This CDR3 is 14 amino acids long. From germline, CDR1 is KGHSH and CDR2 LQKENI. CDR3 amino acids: CASSPEGFIYGYTF. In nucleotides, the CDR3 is TGTGCCAGCTCACCAGAGGGGTTTATCTATGGCTACACCTTC.

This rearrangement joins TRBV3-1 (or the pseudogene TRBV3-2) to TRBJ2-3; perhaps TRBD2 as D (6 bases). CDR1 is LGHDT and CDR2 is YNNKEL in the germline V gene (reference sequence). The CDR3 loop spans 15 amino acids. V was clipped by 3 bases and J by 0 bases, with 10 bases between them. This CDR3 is CASSHGGTSTDTQYF. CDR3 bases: TGTGCCAGCAGCCACGGAGGGACGAGCACAGATACGCAGTATTTT.

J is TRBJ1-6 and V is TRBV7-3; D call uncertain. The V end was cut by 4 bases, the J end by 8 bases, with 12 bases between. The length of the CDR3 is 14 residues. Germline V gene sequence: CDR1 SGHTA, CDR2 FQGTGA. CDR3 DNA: TGTGCCAGCAGCTCACGCCCGGGAGATTCACCCCTCCACTTT. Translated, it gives CASSSRPGDSPLHF.

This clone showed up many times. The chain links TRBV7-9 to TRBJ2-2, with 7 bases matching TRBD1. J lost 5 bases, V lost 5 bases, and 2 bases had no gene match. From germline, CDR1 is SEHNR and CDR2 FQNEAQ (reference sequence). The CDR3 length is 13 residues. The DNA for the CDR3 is TGTGCCAGCAGCGCACAGGGGACCGGGGAGCTGTTTTTT. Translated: CASSAQGTGELFF.

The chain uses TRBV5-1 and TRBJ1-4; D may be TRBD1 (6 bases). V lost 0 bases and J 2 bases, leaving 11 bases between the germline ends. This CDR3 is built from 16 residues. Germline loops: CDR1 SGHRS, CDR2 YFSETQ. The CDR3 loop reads CASSLAPGGTNEKLFF. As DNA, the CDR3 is TGCGCCAGCAGCTTGGCCCCGGGGGGCACTAATGAAAAACTGTTTTTT.

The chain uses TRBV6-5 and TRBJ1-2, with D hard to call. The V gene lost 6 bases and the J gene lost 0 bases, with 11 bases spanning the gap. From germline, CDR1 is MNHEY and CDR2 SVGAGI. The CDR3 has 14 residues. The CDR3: CASRQQISNYGYTF. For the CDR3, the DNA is TGTGCCAGCAGGCAACAGATTTCTAACTATGGCTACACCTTC.

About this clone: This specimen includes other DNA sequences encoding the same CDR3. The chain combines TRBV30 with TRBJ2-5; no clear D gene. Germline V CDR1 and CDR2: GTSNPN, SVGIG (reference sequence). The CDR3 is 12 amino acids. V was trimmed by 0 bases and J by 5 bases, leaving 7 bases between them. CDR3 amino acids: CAWSVLGETQYF. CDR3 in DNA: TGTGCCTGGAGTGTACTCGGGGAGACCCAGTACTTC.

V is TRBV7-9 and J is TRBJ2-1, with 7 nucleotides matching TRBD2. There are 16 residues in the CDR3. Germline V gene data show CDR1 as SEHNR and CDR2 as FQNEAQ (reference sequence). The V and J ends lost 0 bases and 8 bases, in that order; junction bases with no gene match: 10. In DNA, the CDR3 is TGTGCCAGCAGCTTAGCCTGGGACTATGGTTGGGATGAGCAGTTCTTC. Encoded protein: CASSLAWDYGWDEQFF.

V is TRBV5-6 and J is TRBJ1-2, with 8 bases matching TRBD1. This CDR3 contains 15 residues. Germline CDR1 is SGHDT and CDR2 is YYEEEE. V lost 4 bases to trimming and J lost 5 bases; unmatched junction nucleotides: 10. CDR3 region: CASSPLGQEGYGYTF. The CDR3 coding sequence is TGTGCCAGCAGCCCCCTGGGACAGGAAGGGTATGGCTACACCTTC.

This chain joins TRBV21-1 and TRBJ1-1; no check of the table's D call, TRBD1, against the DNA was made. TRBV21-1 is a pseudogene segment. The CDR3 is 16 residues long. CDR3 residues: CASSKVTGVGDTEAFF. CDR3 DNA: TGTGCCAGCAGCAAAGTCACAGGGGTGGGTGACACTGAAGCTTTCTTT.